One sample yielded the 17 T cell receptor beta chains listed below, sequenced in a study of cytomegalovirus exposure and HLA in healthy donors. The PCR used 60 Vbeta and 13 Jbeta primers. Clones were read by immunoSEQ multiplex PCR, and TCRdb kept only the in-frame ones, dropping some. The sample holds tens of thousands of clones, over 65% seen once. The sequenced sample was PBMCs. These receptors all come from a man aged 55 to 70 in good health and CMV-seronegative.

The chain is built from TRBV18 and TRBJ2-3; possibly TRBD2 for D (5 bases). This CDR3 comprises 12 residues. In germline, CDR1 is KGHSH, CDR2 LQKENI. The ends were cut back, 3 bases at V and 5 bases at J, with 6 bases in the middle. The CDR3 here is CASSPTIDTQYF. CDR3 in DNA: TGTGCCAGCTCACCGACTATAGATACGCAGTATTTT.

This clone has just a few counts. The genes are TRBV27 and TRBJ1-2; 9 bases fit TRBD1. Germline values: CDR1 MNHEY, CDR2 SMNVEV (reference sequence). CDR3 length: 13 amino acids. The ends lost 6 bases at V and 8 bases at J; junction bases unmatched: 7. The CDR3 nucleotides are TGTGCCAGCAGGTCAACAGGGGGCCGGGGCTACACCTTC. Translated, it gives CASRSTGGRGYTF.

The chain couples TRBV18 to TRBJ2-1, with 11 bases that match TRBD2. Germline lookup yields CDR1 KGHSH and CDR2 LQKENI. The CDR3 extends over 16 amino acids. The J segment lost 7 bases and the V segment lost 6 bases, leaving 11 bases of the junction unmatched. The CDR3 nucleotides read TGTGCCAGCTCCCCTTATAGCGGGAGGGCCAGGAATGAGCAGTTCTTC. Its translation is CASSPYSGRARNEQFF.

V and J are TRBV7-3 and TRBJ1-4; a possible D gene is TRBD1 (5 bases). This CDR3 region has 15 residues. The ends were cut back, 0 bases at V and 8 bases at J, with 13 bases in the middle. CDR1 and CDR2 (germline): SGHTA, FQGTGA. CDR3 amino acids: CASSLTGRVGEKLFF. The CDR3 DNA reads TGTGCCAGCAGCTTAACGGGCAGGGTGGGAGAAAAACTGTTTTTT.

Of note for this clone: The junction departs from the called germline gene at one end, perhaps through a read error. The chain employs TRBV27 and TRBJ2-3; perhaps TRBD2 as D (6 bases). Germline CDR1 and CDR2: MNHEY and SMNVEV (reference sequence). This CDR3 has 15 residues. The CDR3, as DNA: TGTTCCAGCAGCCTAGCTAGCGTAAGCACAGATACGCAGTATTTT. Protein product: CSSSLASVSTDTQYF.

This chain uses TRBV4-1 with TRBJ2-7; 9 bases fit TRBD1. V gave up 4 bases and J gave up 3 bases; unmatched junction bases: 10. CDR1 and CDR2 (germline): MGHRA, YSYEKL. This CDR3 has 16 residues. In DNA, the CDR3 is TGCGCCAGCAGCCGATTCCGACAGGGGGGGAACTACGAGCAGTACTTC. Translated, it gives CASSRFRQGGNYEQYF.

This clone was recorded only once. The chain recombines TRBV10-2 with TRBJ2-5; a possible D gene is TRBD1 (6 bases). With 5 bases removed from V and 5 bases from J, the gap between germline ends came to 15 bases. Germline V lookup: CDR1 WSHSY, CDR2 SAAADI. CDR3 length equals 14 residues. The CDR3 spells CASSRTALGETQYF. For the CDR3, the DNA is TGCGCCAGCAGTCGGACAGCTCTTGGGGAGACCCAGTACTTC.

This rearrangement joins TRBV4-2 to TRBJ2-3, with 9 bases aligning to TRBD1. Trimming took 1 base from V and 0 from J; bases not matched to a gene: 8. Germline V gene sequence: CDR1 LGHNA, CDR2 YNFKEQ. There are 18 residues in the CDR3. For the CDR3, the DNA is TGTGCCAGCAGCCAAGCTTGGGGACAGGGCGCGAGCACAGATACGCAGTATTTT. Amino acid sequence: CASSQAWGQGASTDTQYF.

V and J are TRBV4-1 and TRBJ1-1; 8 nucleotides line up with TRBD1. V lost 5 bases, J lost 4 bases, and 9 bases stayed unmatched. The germline V gene encodes CDR1 MGHRA and CDR2 YSYEKL. The CDR3 has 15 amino acids. CDR3 residues: CASSSADRASTEAFF. The DNA for the CDR3 is TGCGCCAGCAGCTCCGCGGACAGGGCGAGCACTGAAGCTTTCTTT.

The DNA of the CDR3 is TGCGCCAGCAGCCCACTGGGAGGGAGCTACACCTTC. This encodes CASSPLGGSYTF. The gene calls are TRBV5-1 and TRBJ1-2; D remains unclear. The CDR3 totals 12 residues. The V end was cut by 4 bases, the J end by 9 bases, with 13 bases between. The V gene's germline CDR1 is SGHRS and CDR2 YFSETQ.

This CDR3 is CAWSASGLRAFF. In nucleotides, the CDR3 is TGTGCCTGGAGTGCCTCAGGGTTGCGAGCTTTCTTT. The chain recombines TRBV30 with TRBJ1-1; possibly TRBD1 for D (5 bases). Trimming left V 1 base short and J 10 bases short, with 13 bases between. The CDR3 has 12 amino acids. Germline CDR1 reads GTSNPN; CDR2 reads SVGIG (reference sequence).

The genes are TRBV28 and TRBJ2-7; D ambiguous. Trimming took 4 bases from V and 3 from J, leaving 7 bases between them. This CDR3 region has 12 residues. CDR1 is MDHEN and CDR2 is SYDVKM in the germline V gene. The CDR3 nucleotides read TGTGCCAGCAGTTCCAGTTACTACGAGCAGTACTTC. Amino acids: CASSSSYYEQYF.

The V and J genes are TRBV30 and TRBJ1-5; TRBD1 matches 9 bases. This CDR3 region has 15 residues. Germline V lookup: CDR1 GTSNPN, CDR2 SVGIG (reference sequence). V lost 3 bases to trimming and J lost 4 bases; unmatched junction nucleotides: 7. The CDR3 spells CAWRARDRDNQPQHF. The CDR3 coding sequence is TGTGCCTGGAGGGCGAGGGACAGGGATAATCAGCCCCAGCATTTT. The variable domain in full, completed from reference TRBV30 and TRBJ1-5, reads SQTIHQWPATLVQPVGSPLSLECTVEGTSNPNLYWYRQAAGRGLQLLFYSVGIGQISSEVPQNLSASRPQDRQFILSSKKLLLSDSGFYLCAWRARDRDNQPQHFGDGTRLSIL.

The chain employs TRBV13 and TRBJ2-5; 12 nucleotides match TRBD2. CDR3 length: 16 residues. The V gene's germline CDR1 is PRHDT and CDR2 FYEKMQ (reference sequence). V lost 5 bases, J lost 10 bases, and 14 bases stayed unmatched. The CDR3 sequence: CASSPNRLAGVVIQYF. CDR3 nucleotides: TGTGCCAGCAGCCCCAATAGACTAGCGGGGGTGGTGATCCAGTACTTC.

Worth noting for this clone: Germline and junction disagree at one end, which may indicate a read error. The chain is built from TRBV5-1 and TRBJ2-1, with a possible D match to TRBD2 (6 bases). CDR1 and CDR2 (germline): SGHRS, YFSETQ. This CDR3 is built from 15 residues. As DNA, the CDR3 is TGCTCCAGCAGCTTGGATGGCGGGGATTACAATGAGCAGTTCTTC. This translates into CSSSLDGGDYNEQFF.

The chain links TRBV30 to TRBJ2-7, with D possibly TRBD2 on 6 matching bases. Deletions cut 0 bases from V and 5 bases from J, with 14 bases between. This CDR3 is built from 14 residues. The germline V gene has CDR1 GTSNPN and CDR2 SVGIG (reference sequence). The CDR3 sequence is CAWSVRAGNDEQYF. CDR3 DNA: TGTGCCTGGAGTGTTCGGGCGGGAAACGACGAGCAGTACTTC. Looking up the rest from reference TRBV30 and TRBJ2-7 gives the full variable domain: SQTIHQWPATLVQPVGSPLSLECTVEGTSNPNLYWYRQAAGRGLQLLFYSVGIGQISSEVPQNLSASRPQDRQFILSSKKLLLSDSGFYLCAWSVRAGNDEQYFGPGTRLTVT.

About this clone itself: The sample holds other DNA sequences that translate to the same CDR3. CDR3 DNA: TGTGCCAGCAGCGTAACAGGGACAGGGGGCGAGCAGTACTTC. Its translation is CASSVTGTGGEQYF. The chain uses TRBV9 and TRBJ2-7; 11 positions agree with TRBD1. The CDR3 runs to 14 residues. Germline V gives CDR1 SGDLS, CDR2 YYNGEE. The J segment lost 6 bases and the V segment lost 1 base, leaving 3 bases of the junction unmatched.